This TCR beta chain came from a study of shared clonotypes between healthy human individuals (dated by TCRdb to between 2020 and 2021). Context from the whole study: Three men and two women, aged 18 to 49 years, made up the cohort. To estimate repertoire size and how much clonotypes are shared between individuals, the study performed deep sequencing of blood TCR repertoires from roughly five healthy adults. Different laboratories and diverse techniques were used to prepare libraries and sequence TCR repertoires, to increase sequencing depth and limit assay-specific biases. Leukapheresis yielded between about 0.94 and 9 billion PBMCs per donor. The study at large found these results: Because the study included only a small number of donors, the genetic and exposure-history diversity represented was limited. Sampling was limited to blood, and TCR repertoires in tissue likely differ from TCR repertoires in blood. Pairwise subsampling led to the expectation that sequencing depth would affect the degree of clonotype sharing among donors.

The donors were healthy, HIV-negative adults who had no recently reported acute infections or vaccinations. Only Caucasian adults living in Nashville, Tennessee, USA were represented among the donors. For unsorted samples, tens of millions of PBMCs were counted, and genomic DNA was extracted using the QIAamp DNA Blood Mini kit. Blood was obtained by leukapheresis, after which PBMCs were separated by Ficoll-Histopaque density gradient centrifugation and cryopreserved in liquid nitrogen vapor phase. Using the deep immunoSEQ assay, multiplex PCR amplified TCR CDR3 regions from genomic DNA. Genomic DNA extracted from each cell subset was distributed evenly over all wells of several immunoSEQ 96-well plates, and each plate served as one replicate. For unsorted PBMC, approximately 0.3 ug of genomic DNA, equivalent to around 30,000 T cell genomes, went into each replicate PCR. Ten immunoSEQ deep assay plates were used to sequence unsorted PBMC genomic DNA. Purified libraries were quantified with a Qubit 3.0 fluorometer, sized on a Bioanalyzer 2100, and re-quantified with the KAPA Library Quantification kit. Every immunoSEQ 96-well plate was sequenced on a dedicated single-read 150-cycle Illumina NextSeq 550 flow cell. The study's processing was this. Because the immunoSEQ output held only junctional sequences and lacked quality scores, the filtering could not match the filtering applied to full-length reads. Sequences were annotated with PyIR, a Python wrapper for IgBLAST v1.9, using IMGT germline references to assign V/J genes and CDR3. Reads were removed for weak V/J assignments (E-value above 1e-6), missing CDR3, stop codons, out-of-frame junctions, or ambiguous translated residues. V3J clonotypes were defined as sequences sharing an identical inferred V gene, J gene, and CDR3 amino acid sequence. Percentage overlap between repertoires was calculated by dividing the number of shared unique clonotypes by the size of the smaller repertoire. Three approaches were used to assess repertoire richness: RTK rarefaction, the Chao1 estimator, and Recon v2.1 estimates of unobserved clonotypes. Held by TCRdb, this immuneACCESS table contains in-frame sequences only and omits some clones. Under half of the omission traces to an unresolved V gene where checked; the cause of the rest is unknown. V and J calls and clone size are copied from that table; D and trimming were computed from the DNA. The sample table holds 470,000 or so clones, of which over 75% were seen once. The ten largest clones capture approximately 12% of the sample.

The cysteine opens and the phenylalanine closes a CDR3 of 14 amino acids. The DNA shown is the 42-base CDR3, in frame from base 1. CDR1 and CDR2 were assigned from the germline V gene as SGHTA and FQGNSA. Concerning this clone: Its antigen has not been determined. This likely stems from a read error, as it lies one base from a far larger clone. Other DNA sequences in the same sample also yield this CDR3.

Sequenced material: PBMCs. This receptor chain uses TRBV7-2 and TRBJ1-2; the central 12 bases match TRBD1. This TCR derives from a woman aged 40 to 50 in good health. Some clones in this sample may be carry-over from other donors' samples. The CDR3 in this case is CASSYGTGGRGYTF. The DNA sequence follows: TGTGCCAGTAGCTATGGGACAGGGGGCCGGGGCTACACCTTC.